The TCR beta chain under discussion was sequenced for a study of beta chain features in type 1 diabetes. Study context: Across the samples, roughly 99 million sorted cells were examined in total.

The CDR3 contains 11 residues. Germline loops: CDR1 GTSNPN, CDR2 SVGIG (reference sequence). As concerns this clone: The antigen remains unidentified.

Every isolated RNA sample was fully reverse transcribed, so sequencing captured expressed TCRB transcripts. The assay was immunoSEQ multiplex PCR, and TCRdb's table has in-frame clones only and misses some. The sample has a few hundred thousand clones, around 30% seen once. General study points: Researchers reported that naive, central memory and Treg TCRB repertoires appeared more similar in patients than in healthy donors.

Sampling consisted of one heparinised blood draw per donor, averaging around 110 mL. By way of CD45RO/CCR7/CD25/CD127/CD95/CD27, the CD4+ regulatory, stem cell-like memory, central memory and naive cells were sorted. This receptor was identified in a man between 18 and 35 years old in good health. Sequencing was performed on naive CD4+ T cells from blood. The V gene is TRBV30, the J gene TRBJ1-2; D is ambiguous. CDR3 protein: CTLSTNYGYTF. DNA of the CDR3: TGTACACTGAGTACTAACTATGGCTACACCTTC.